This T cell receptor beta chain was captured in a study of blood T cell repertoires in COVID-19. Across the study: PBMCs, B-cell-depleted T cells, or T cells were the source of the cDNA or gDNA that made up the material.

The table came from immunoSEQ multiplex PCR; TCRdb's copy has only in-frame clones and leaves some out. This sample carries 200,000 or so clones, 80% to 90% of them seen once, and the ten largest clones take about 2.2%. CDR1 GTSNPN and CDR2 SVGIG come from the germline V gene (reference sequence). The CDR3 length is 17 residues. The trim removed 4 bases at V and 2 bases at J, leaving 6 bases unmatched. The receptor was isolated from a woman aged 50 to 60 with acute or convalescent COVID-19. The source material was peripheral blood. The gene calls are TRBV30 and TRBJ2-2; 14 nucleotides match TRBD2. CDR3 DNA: TGTGCCTGGAAGGCGACTAGCGGGAGGGCAAACACCGGGGAGCTGTTTTTT. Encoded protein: CAWKATSGRANTGELFF.